The 3 T cell receptor beta chains below all came from one sample that was sequenced in a study of T-cell memory formation after mild COVID-19. TCRdb re-analysed the 5' RACE reads in MiXCR, keeping a single row per CDR3 protein. The sample lists about half a million distinct CDR3 sequences; 15% to 20% were seen once. The source material was PBMCs or a T cell subset sorted from them (not recorded which). Receptor source: an adult woman who had mild COVID-19 (a few samples of this study predate the infection). Cell type and time point are not known.

This clonotype was counted a few times. J is TRBJ2-7 and V is TRBV12-3 or TRBV12-4; perhaps TRBD1 as D (5 bases). This CDR3 comprises 12 residues. V lost 10 bases and J 1 base, leaving 11 bases between the germline ends. The CDR3 DNA is TGTGCCACCGCAGGGCCGTCCTACGAGCAGTACTTC. It encodes CATAGPSYEQYF.

In this sample, this clonotype turned up a few times. The chain joins TRBV20-1 to TRBJ2-6; a weak D match, TRBD1 (6 bases). The CDR3 length is 16 residues. Germline CDR1 DFQATT, CDR2 SNEGSKA (reference sequence). V was trimmed by 5 bases and J by 0 bases, leaving 14 bases between them. This chain's CDR3 is CSARRGHYSGANVLTF. DNA for the CDR3: TGCAGTGCTCGAAGGGGACACTACTCTGGGGCCAACGTCCTGACTTTC.

A few counts support this clonotype. The V and J genes are TRBV12-3 or TRBV12-4 and TRBJ2-5; perhaps TRBD2 as D (6 bases). This CDR3 is built from 14 residues. Trimming stripped 6 bases from V and 7 bases from J, with 18 bases between. The chain's CDR3 is CASRSSGNPGTQYF. CDR3 nucleotides: TGTGCCAGCAGGAGTAGCGGAAATCCGGGGACCCAGTACTTC.